This TCR beta chain was recorded in a study of early T cells in non-severe SARS-CoV-2 infection. This clonotype was observed at least ten times. Each CDR3 protein is one row after TCRdb ran MiXCR on the 5' RACE reads. The sample contains 98,000 or so distinct CDR3 sequences, less than 15% of which appear only once. This CDR3 contains 11 residues. Deletions cut 9 bases from V and 6 bases from J, with 9 bases between. The germline CDR1 and CDR2 sequences are LNHDA and SQIVND (reference sequence). The source is an adult who was a healthcare worker with PCR-confirmed SARS-CoV-2 infection or an uninfected control (not recorded which). The gene calls are TRBV19 and TRBJ2-1; no clear D gene. Here the sequenced sample was whole blood, taken at baseline. CDR3 in amino acids: CASSYGNEQFF. CDR3 DNA: TGTGCCAGCTCCTATGGCAATGAGCAGTTCTTC.